The T cell receptor (beta chain) described here comes from a study of blood T cell repertoires in COVID-19. On the study more broadly: The study drew acute and convalescent COVID-19 samples from the United States, Italy and Spain. PBMCs, B-cell-depleted T cells, or T cells provided the cDNA or gDNA that made up the material.

Enrollment of patients from Seattle took place during active infection, with longitudinal follow-up. The CDR3 contains 15 residues. V gave up 4 bases and J gave up 9 bases; unmatched junction bases: 12. Looked up from germline, CDR1 is KGHDR and CDR2 is SFDVKD. Methods used by the authors: Amplified reference gene primers provided the basis for estimating nucleated cell counts. The data were produced by immunoSEQ multiplex PCR, yet TCRdb's version contains in-frame clones alone and is incomplete. V and J calls and clone size come straight from that table; D and trimming were deduced from the DNA. The sample shows 60,000 or so clones, roughly 84% of them seen only once.

The chain carries TRBV24-1 and TRBJ2-3; 7 positions agree with TRBD2. Sequenced: peripheral blood. The clonotype comes from a man aged 25-45 years with COVID-19, enrolled during active disease. CDR3 sequence (DNA): TGTGCCACCAGTGACATGGGGGGAGGGCCCCCGACGCAGTATTTT. This encodes CATSDMGGGPPTQYF.